Below, one T cell receptor (beta chain) is given with its context. This CDR3 has 12 amino acids. V gave up 2 bases and J gave up 3 bases, with 5 bases separating them. Germline V gene data show CDR1 as SGHTA and CDR2 as FQGNSA. This sample was taken from a study of shared clonotypes between healthy human individuals. It was around 220 ng DNA, 25,000 to 35,000 T cell genomes, that sorted-subset replicate PCRs used. In the original processing: Because ImmunoSEQ provided only junction sequences with no quality scores, the filtering differed. Generated by immunoSEQ multiplex PCR, the TCRdb table keeps only in-frame clones and is missing some. V, J and clone size are taken as reported in that table, and D and trimming were inferred from the DNA itself. The top ten hold about 33% of the sample, which has about 690,000 clones, roughly 88% seen once.

V is TRBV7-2 and J is TRBJ2-7; D remains ambiguous. Specimen: memory CD8+ T cells from PBMCs. Noted subset: CD45RO+ cells pooled with CCR7-negative TemRA cells. The TCR originated in a man aged 18-30 years in good health. Some clones in this sample may be carry-over from other donors' samples. CDR3 protein: CASSLNGYEQYF. For the CDR3, the DNA is TGTGCCAGCAGCTTAAACGGCTACGAGCAGTACTTC.